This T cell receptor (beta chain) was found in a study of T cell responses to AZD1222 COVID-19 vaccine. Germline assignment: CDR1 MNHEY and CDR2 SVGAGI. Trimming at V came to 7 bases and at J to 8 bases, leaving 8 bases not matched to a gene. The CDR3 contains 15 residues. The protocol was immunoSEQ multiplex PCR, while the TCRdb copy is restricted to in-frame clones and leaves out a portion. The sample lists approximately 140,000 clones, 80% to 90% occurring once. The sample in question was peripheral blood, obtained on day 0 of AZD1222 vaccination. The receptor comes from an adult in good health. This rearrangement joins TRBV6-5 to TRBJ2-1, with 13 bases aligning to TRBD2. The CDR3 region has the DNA TGTGCCAGCACCTCCGGGACTAGCGGGAACCATGAGCAGTTCTTC. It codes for CASTSGTSGNHEQFF.